The sequence of this T cell receptor (beta chain) was determined in a study of identical twins. Overall study findings and caveats: Twin-shared out-of-frame alpha sequences showed excess low generation probability. Beta out-of-frame sequences showed weaker excess twin sharing.

J gave up 6 bases and V 0 bases, and 11 bases lay outside the gene matches. Germline V gives CDR1 SGHDT, CDR2 YYEEEE. This CDR3 spans 17 amino acids. Template switching introduced a universal primer site, and the cDNA bore unique molecular identifiers. TCRdb re-analysed the 5' RACE reads in MiXCR, keeping a single row per CDR3 protein. Found here are some 760,000 distinct CDR3 sequences, 15% to 20% of them singletons; the top ten hold about an eighth. On this clonotype: Antigen: not known.

The sample was also linked to a second study, of T cells expressing NK-cell markers. Per that paper: Among eight sequenced donors, seven carried HCMV seropositivity while one was seronegative.

The clonotype was recovered from a woman aged 18-29 years in good health. This chain connects TRBV5-6 to TRBJ2-2; the match to TRBD2 covers 7 bases. The sample consisted of PBMCs. CDR3 nucleotide sequence: TGTGCCAGCAGCTTGGCGGGGGGAGGTGAATTTTCCGGGGAGCTGTTTTTT. Amino acid sequence: CASSLAGGGEFSGELFF.